Following are 20 T cell receptor beta chains from one sample sequenced in a study of blood T cell repertoires in COVID-19. Data came from immunoSEQ multiplex PCR; TCRdb stores just in-frame clones and leaves some out. The repertoire has some 40,000 clones, almost 85% of them found once; the top ten carry around 15%. The sequencing input was peripheral blood. These TCRs come from a human donor in a cohort sampled during active COVID-19.

V gene TRBV14 combines with J gene TRBJ2-6, with 10 bases matching TRBD1. The J segment lost 3 bases and the V segment lost 1 base, leaving 3 bases of the junction unmatched. Looked up from germline, CDR1 is SGHDN and CDR2 is FVKESK. The CDR3 consists of 17 residues. CDR3 in amino acids: CASSQGQGAYGANVLTF. The CDR3 region has the DNA TGTGCCAGCAGCCAAGGACAGGGGGCGTATGGGGCCAACGTCCTGACTTTC.

This clone has a handful of counts. The chain is built from TRBV12-2 and TRBJ1-6; the table's TRBD1 call for D was not verified on the DNA. TRBV12-2 is annotated as a pseudogene. The CDR3 contains 18 residues. This CDR3 is CASRLISGDTRNNSPLHF. CDR3 DNA sequence: TGTGCAAGTCGCCTTATATCAGGGGACACGCGTAATAATTCACCCCTCCACTTT.

The rearrangement joins TRBV4-3 to TRBJ2-3; 8 bases are shared with TRBD1. Germline V gene sequence: CDR1 LGHNA, CDR2 YSLEER. V lost 0 bases, J lost 5 bases, and 7 bases stayed unmatched. The CDR3 runs to 16 residues. DNA for the CDR3: TGCGCCAGCAGCCAAGAATTCGCAGGGGGCGAAGATACGCAGTATTTT. Residues: CASSQEFAGGEDTQYF.

The chain combines TRBV28 with TRBJ2-7, with 9 bases matching TRBD1. The germline V gene encodes CDR1 MDHEN and CDR2 SYDVKM. This CDR3 is built from 14 residues. Unmatched junction bases numbered 8, after V lost 4 bases and J lost 7 bases. CDR3 DNA sequence: TGTGCCAGCAGTTCCCCGGGACAGGGTTGGGAGCAGTACTTC. Its protein product is CASSSPGQGWEQYF. Using reference TRBV28 and TRBJ2-7 for the parts outside the CDR3, the full variable domain is DVKVTQSSRYLVKRTGEKVFLECVQDMDHENMFWYRQDPGLGLRLIYFSYDVKMKEKGDIPEGYSVSREKKERFSLILESASTNQTSMYLCASSSPGQGWEQYFGPGTRLTVT.

The count of this clone is one. The rearrangement joins TRBV30 to TRBJ1-1; D might be TRBD1 (6 bases). The germline CDR1 and CDR2 sequences are GTSNPN and SVGIG (reference sequence). Trimming removed 4 bases at V and 4 bases at J, with 10 bases between. The CDR3 runs to 12 residues. The DNA of the CDR3 is TGTGCCTGGATGAGGGGGAGCACTGAAGCTTTCTTT. It encodes CAWMRGSTEAFF. Full variable domain (outside the CDR3, taken from reference TRBV30 and TRBJ1-1): SQTIHQWPATLVQPVGSPLSLECTVEGTSNPNLYWYRQAAGRGLQLLFYSVGIGQISSEVPQNLSASRPQDRQFILSSKKLLLSDSGFYLCAWMRGSTEAFFGQGTRLTVV.

The V call is TRBV6-5, the J call TRBJ2-7; 9 nucleotides line up with TRBD2. CDR1 is MNHEY, CDR2 SVGAGI, per germline. V lost 0 bases and J lost 5; bases outside the gene matches: 5. There are 15 residues in the CDR3. The CDR3 sequence is CASSYSAGGQDEQYF. The CDR3 DNA reads as TGTGCCAGCAGTTACTCGGCGGGAGGGCAGGACGAGCAGTACTTC.

The V gene is TRBV7-2, the J gene TRBJ2-1; maybe TRBD1 (5 bases). CDR3 length: 15 amino acids. V was pared by 7 bases and J by 3 bases, with 16 bases between. Germline CDR1 SGHTA, CDR2 FQGNSA. CDR3 coding DNA: TGTGCCAGCACCCCCCGATGGGGCATCTACAATGAGCAGTTCTTC. Amino acids: CASTPRWGIYNEQFF.

The chain carries TRBV5-4 and TRBJ2-1; TRBD2 agrees at 9 bases. The CDR3 runs 18 residues. The germline CDR1 and CDR2 sequences are SGHNT and YYREEE (reference sequence). The V gene end was trimmed by 1 base and the J gene end by 4 bases; junction bases not matched to a gene: 12. The CDR3 region has the DNA TGTGCCAGCAGCTTGTTTAGGACTAGAGCGGGAGGATACAATGAGCAGTTCTTC. Translated, it gives CASSLFRTRAGGYNEQFF.

This chain uses TRBV6-4 with TRBJ2-1; 9 bases are a match to TRBD2. The V gene's germline CDR1 is MRHNA and CDR2 SNTAGT. There are 15 residues in the CDR3. Germline trimming cut 3 bases from V and 6 bases from J; bases unmatched to any gene: 6. This chain's CDR3 is CASSESAGGINEQFF. The CDR3 nucleotides read TGTGCCAGCAGTGAATCGGCGGGAGGGATCAATGAGCAGTTCTTC.

The J gene is TRBJ2-3, the V gene TRBV24-1; possibly TRBD1 for D (6 bases). V was pared by 5 bases and J by 5 bases, with 16 bases between. CDR1 and CDR2 (germline): KGHDR, SFDVKD. The CDR3 sequence is 15 residues long. The CDR3 here is CATSGRRGTGDTQYF. The CDR3 DNA reads TGTGCCACCAGTGGGAGAAGGGGGACCGGAGATACGCAGTATTTT.

With regard to this clone: One end of the junction varies from germline; a read error may be responsible. CDR3 protein: CASSWDSFNEQFF. CDR3 sequence (DNA): TGTGCCAGCAGTTGGGACTCCTTCAATGAGCAGTTCTTC. The gene calls are TRBV12-3 or TRBV12-4 and TRBJ2-1; D might be TRBD2 (6 bases). The CDR3 spans 13 residues.

The sample holds a few counts of this clone. The chain links TRBV20-1 to TRBJ2-3, with TRBD2 matching over 12 bases. Germline V lookup: CDR1 DFQATT, CDR2 SNEGSKA (reference sequence). J was trimmed by 0 bases and V by 3 bases; bases with no gene match: 1. The CDR3 has 15 amino acids. This CDR3 reads CSASGTSGSTDTQYF. The CDR3 DNA reads as TGCAGTGCTAGTGGGACTAGCGGGAGCACAGATACGCAGTATTTT.

Only one count was recorded for this clone. The rearrangement uses TRBV5-1 and TRBJ2-5; 7 bases align to TRBD1. Germline values: CDR1 SGHRS, CDR2 YFSETQ. This CDR3 contains 13 residues. V dropped 4 bases and J dropped 4; count of bases not matched to a gene: 4. The CDR3 DNA reads as TGCGCCAGCAGCCCGGGACAGCGAGAGACCCAGTACTTC. It codes for CASSPGQRETQYF.

The rearrangement links TRBV7-6 to TRBJ1-1, with D perhaps TRBD1 (5 bases). This CDR3 region has 13 residues. CDR1 SGHVS and CDR2 FNYEAQ come from the germline V gene. V lost 3 bases and J lost 1, with 6 bases in between. In DNA form, the CDR3 reads TGTGCCAGCAGCTTCACAGGGAACACTGAAGCTTTCTTT. Its translation: CASSFTGNTEAFF.

The rearrangement joins TRBV30 to TRBJ2-6; TRBD1 matches at 7 bases. Germline values: CDR1 GTSNPN, CDR2 SVGIG (reference sequence). The CDR3 spans 17 residues. The V segment lost 3 bases and the J segment 0 bases; nucleotides outside the gene matches: 8. The CDR3 DNA sequence: TGTGCCTGGAGCCGGACAGGTGGGATCTCTGGGGCCAACGTCCTGACTTTC. This gives the protein CAWSRTGGISGANVLTF.

The J gene is TRBJ1-2, the V gene TRBV23-1; tentatively, D is TRBD1 (5 bases). TRBV23-1 is known as an ORF, though its function is uncertain. The CDR3 sequence is 13 residues long. V was trimmed by 0 bases and J by 8 bases, leaving 10 bases between them. This CDR3 is CASSQSRRDGYTF. CDR3 in DNA: TGCGCCAGCAGTCAATCGAGGCGGGACGGCTACACCTTC.

V is TRBV5-1 and J is TRBJ2-3; 13 bases agree with TRBD2. The junction had 5 bases not matched to a gene; V was cut back by 4 bases and J by 3 bases. CDR3 length: 16 amino acids. CDR1 is SGHRS and CDR2 is YFSETQ in the germline V gene. The CDR3 coding sequence is TGCGCCAGCAGCCCCCAGACTAGCGGGAGGACAGATACGCAGTATTTT. It translates to CASSPQTSGRTDTQYF.

V usage is TRBV30 and J usage is TRBJ2-3; D is unresolved. This CDR3 comprises 12 residues. V was cut by 3 bases and J by 4 bases, with 8 bases left in between. In germline, CDR1 is GTSNPN, CDR2 SVGIG (reference sequence). CDR3 residues: CAWSATADTQYF. The CDR3 DNA follows: TGTGCCTGGAGCGCTACAGCAGATACGCAGTATTTT.

Concerning this clone: The junction differs from germline at one of its ends, possibly a read error. The CDR3 DNA sequence: TGTGCCAGCTCATCACCGGCGGGGGCGGCCTACGAGCAGTACTTC. Amino acid sequence: CASSSPAGAAYEQYF. V is TRBV18 and J is TRBJ2-7, with D tentatively TRBD2 (7 bases). This CDR3 is built from 15 residues. The germline CDR1 and CDR2 sequences are KGHSH and LQKENI.

This clone was observed a single time. The chain carries TRBV19 and TRBJ2-2, with 12 bases fitting TRBD2. V lost 5 bases and J lost 4; bases outside the gene matches: 5. The CDR3 runs 16 residues. Germline CDR1 and CDR2: LNHDA and SQIVND (reference sequence). Written as DNA, the CDR3 is TGTGCCAGTAGTTCCCTGACTAGCGGGAGCACCGGGGAGCTGTTTTTT. Its protein is CASSSLTSGSTGELFF. Together with reference TRBV19 and TRBJ2-2, the CDR3 gives the full variable domain: DGGITQSPKYLFRKEGQNVTLSCEQNLNHDAMYWYRQDPGQGLRLIYYSQIVNDFQKGDIAEGYSVSREKKESFPLTVTSAQKNPTAFYLCASSSLTSGSTGELFFGEGSRLTVL.